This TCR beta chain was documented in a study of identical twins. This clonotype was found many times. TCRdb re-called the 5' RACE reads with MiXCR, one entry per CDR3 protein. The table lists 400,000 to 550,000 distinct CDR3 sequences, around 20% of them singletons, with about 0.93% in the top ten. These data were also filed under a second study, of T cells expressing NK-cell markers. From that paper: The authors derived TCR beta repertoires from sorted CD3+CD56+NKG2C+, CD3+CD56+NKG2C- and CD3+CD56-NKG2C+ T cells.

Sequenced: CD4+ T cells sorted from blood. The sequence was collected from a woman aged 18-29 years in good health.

CDR3 DNA: TGCAGCGTTACTACAGGGGCCCCTGTGAGGGCTTTCTTT. This codes for CSVTTGAPVRAFF. The rearrangement joins TRBV29-1 to TRBJ1-1, with 7 bases that match TRBD1. CDR3 length: 13 amino acids. CDR1 SQVTM and CDR2 ANQGSEA come from the germline V gene. V trimming: 5 bases; J trimming: 11 bases; junction bases outside the gene matches: 14. The full variable domain, rest sourced from reference TRBV29-1 and TRBJ1-1, is SAVISQKPSRDICQRGTSLTIQCQVDSQVTMMFWYRQQPGQSLTLIATANQGSEATYESGFVIDKFPISRPNLTFSTLTVSNMSPEDSSIYLCSVTTGAPVRAFFGQGTRLTVV.